The 19 T cell receptor beta chains given below trace back to one sample, sequenced in a study of early T cells in non-severe SARS-CoV-2 infection. TCRdb recomputed calls from the 5' RACE reads with MiXCR, one row per CDR3 protein. This table has around 80,000 distinct CDR3 sequences, around 10% appearing once. Sequences were derived from whole blood, sampled at baseline. These receptors all stem from an adult who was a healthcare worker with PCR-confirmed SARS-CoV-2 infection or an uninfected control (not recorded which).

This clonotype has a handful of counts. The rearrangement uses TRBV29-1 and TRBJ1-1; weak D call: TRBD1 (6 bases). V was trimmed by 5 bases and J by 1 base, leaving 11 bases between them. Germline CDR1 reads SQVTM; CDR2 reads ANQGSEA. CDR3 length: 13 amino acids. CDR3: CSVPSTGNTEAFF. DNA of the CDR3: TGCAGCGTTCCCTCGACAGGGAACACTGAAGCTTTCTTT. Full variable domain (remainder filled in from reference TRBV29-1 and TRBJ1-1): SAVISQKPSRDICQRGTSLTIQCQVDSQVTMMFWYRQQPGQSLTLIATANQGSEATYESGFVIDKFPISRPNLTFSTLTVSNMSPEDSSIYLCSVPSTGNTEAFFGQGTRLTVV.

This rearrangement joins TRBV6-1 to TRBJ2-3, with 14 bases lining up with TRBD2. With 2 bases clipped from V and 3 bases from J, the junction kept 7 bases outside the gene matches. The germline CDR1 and CDR2 sequences are MNHNS and SASEGT. This CDR3 is built from 18 residues. CDR3 in amino acids: CASSETGLAGGRTDTQYF. The CDR3 coding sequence is TGTGCCAGCAGTGAAACAGGACTAGCGGGGGGCCGTACAGATACGCAGTATTTT.

CDR3 loop: CASSLLRTETQYF. CDR3 nucleotides: TGTGCCAGCAGCTTACTCCGGACGGAGACCCAGTACTTC. The chain has TRBV7-9 and TRBJ2-5; D remains ambiguous. The V gene's germline CDR1 is SEHNR and CDR2 FQNEAQ (reference sequence). The CDR3 has 13 residues. The germline V and J ends were trimmed by 2 bases and 5 bases, with 9 bases remaining between them.

This clonotype appeared many times. The chain combines TRBV11-3 with TRBJ2-1, with 12 bases identical to TRBD2. Germline CDR1 reads SGHNT; CDR2 reads YENEEA. V was clipped by 5 bases and J by 8 bases; unmatched bases: 7. The CDR3 runs 15 residues. The CDR3 bases are TGTGCCAGCAGCCCTAGCGGGGGGGCCGCGGATGAGCAGTTCTTC. Translating gives CASSPSGGAADEQFF. Full variable domain (missing parts from reference TRBV11-3 and TRBJ2-1): EAGVVQSPRYKIIEKKQPVAFWCNPISGHNTLYWYLQNLGQGPELLIRYENEEAVDDSQLPKDRFSAERLKGVDSTLKIQPAELGDSAVYLCASSPSGGAADEQFFGPGTRLTVL.

In this sample, this clonotype turned up many times. The rearrangement joins TRBV7-9 to TRBJ2-7; tentatively, D is TRBD1 (6 bases). The CDR3 runs 12 residues. Germline lookup yields CDR1 SEHNR and CDR2 FQNEAQ (reference sequence). Trimming took 1 base from V and 9 from J, leaving 10 bases between them. CDR3 amino acids: CASSLGQVGQYF. The CDR3 DNA sequence: TGTGCCAGCAGCTTAGGACAGGTAGGGCAGTACTTC.

This clonotype has only a few counts. This rearrangement joins TRBV5-1 to TRBJ1-1; no firm D call. Germline V gene sequence: CDR1 SGHRS, CDR2 YFSETQ. V lost 0 bases and J lost 11, with 14 bases in between. There are 13 residues in the CDR3. The CDR3 here is CASSLERGESAFF. The CDR3 region has the DNA TGCGCCAGCAGCTTGGAGCGGGGAGAAAGTGCTTTCTTT. The full variable domain, its missing parts supplied by reference TRBV5-1 and TRBJ1-1, is KAGVTQTPRYLIKTRGQQVTLSCSPISGHRSVSWYQQTPGQGLQFLFEYFSETQRNKGNFPGRFSGRQFSNSRSEMNVSTLELGDSALYLCASSLERGESAFFGQGTRLTVV.

This clonotype appeared many times. V usage is TRBV7-2 and J usage is TRBJ2-7; 12 bases are a match to TRBD1. The germline V gene encodes CDR1 SGHTA and CDR2 FQGNSA. J was trimmed by 4 bases and V by 1 base; bases with no gene match: 8. The CDR3 contains 17 residues. The CDR3 DNA sequence: TGTGCCAGCAGCTTAGTAGCGGGGACAGGGGGCGAATACGAGCAGTACTTC. This sequence encodes CASSLVAGTGGEYEQYF.

The chain recombines TRBV5-8 with TRBJ1-2, with 9 nucleotides matching TRBD1. Germline-derived CDR1 and CDR2 are SGHTS and YDEGEE. There are 15 residues in the CDR3. V lost 1 base to trimming and J lost 8 bases; unmatched junction nucleotides: 9. The CDR3: CASSLQSGTGNGYTF. DNA of the CDR3: TGTGCCAGCAGCTTGCAGTCCGGGACAGGGAACGGCTACACCTTC.

This clonotype came up many times. The V gene is TRBV12-3 or TRBV12-4, the J gene TRBJ1-2; tentatively, D is TRBD1 (6 bases). The CDR3 consists of 16 residues. Trimming took off 5 bases at V and 3 bases at J, with 19 bases between the two ends. The CDR3 nucleotides are TGTGCCAGCAGTCACGCTGCCCTACAGGGACACTATGGCTACACCTTC. Translation: CASSHAALQGHYGYTF.

This rearrangement joins TRBV18 to TRBJ2-2; D is uncertain. The CDR3 contains 14 residues. CDR1 and CDR2 (germline): KGHSH, LQKENI. V lost 3 bases and J 2 bases, leaving 7 bases between the germline ends. The CDR3 DNA sequence: TGTGCCAGCTCACCTAATCAAAACACCGGGGAGCTGTTTTTT. It is translated as CASSPNQNTGELFF. The whole variable domain, filled in from reference TRBV18 and TRBJ2-2, reads NAGVMQNPRHLVRRRGQEARLRCSPMKGHSHVYWYRQLPEEGLKFMVYLQKENIIDESGMPKERFSAEFPKEGPSILRIQQVVRGDSAAYFCASSPNQNTGELFFGEGSRLTVL.

This clonotype was found many times. This chain joins TRBV20-1 and TRBJ1-5; the D gene is possibly TRBD1 (6 bases). V lost 4 bases to trimming and J lost 3 bases, with 13 bases between them. Germline lookup yields CDR1 DFQATT and CDR2 SNEGSKA (reference sequence). The CDR3 contains 14 residues. The CDR3 DNA reads TGCAGTGCTAATAAGGAGGGGGACAATCAGCCCCAGCATTTT. This translates into CSANKEGDNQPQHF.

V and J are TRBV30 and TRBJ2-1; D gene ambiguous. Germline CDR1 and CDR2: GTSNPN and SVGIG (reference sequence). Between the trimmed V and J ends, which lost 4 bases and 7 bases, there was a span of 14 bases. The CDR3 has 13 residues. The CDR3 loop is CAWTRFPGNEQFF. The CDR3 region has the DNA TGTGCCTGGACGCGGTTTCCCGGGAATGAGCAGTTCTTC.

DNA for the CDR3: TGCAGCGTTAAGGGGATTCTTGTCACTGAAGCTTTCTTT. It codes for CSVKGILVTEAFF. The chain links TRBV29-1 to TRBJ1-1; perhaps TRBD1 as D (5 bases). CDR1 is SQVTM, CDR2 ANQGSEA, per germline. V lost 5 bases to trimming and J lost 4 bases, with 14 bases between them. The CDR3 runs to 13 residues.

This clonotype was observed many times. V and J are TRBV18 and TRBJ1-2; no reliable D call. The germline V gene encodes CDR1 KGHSH and CDR2 LQKENI. This CDR3 spans 13 amino acids. V was pared by 3 bases and J by 4 bases, with 9 bases between. This chain's CDR3 is CASSPAQTYGYTF. The CDR3 DNA is TGTGCCAGCTCACCGGCGCAGACCTATGGCTACACCTTC.

This clonotype was seen ten or more times. V and J are TRBV4-2 and TRBJ2-5, with 11 positions matching TRBD2. The J segment lost 0 bases and the V segment lost 0 bases, leaving 6 bases of the junction unmatched. The germline gives CDR1 LGHNA, CDR2 YNFKEQ. The CDR3 totals 18 residues. Here the CDR3 reads CASSQEIAGGPYQETQYF. CDR3 nucleotides: TGTGCCAGCAGCCAAGAGATAGCGGGGGGGCCGTACCAAGAGACCCAGTACTTC.

The table lists this clonotype with a few counts. The chain uses TRBV4-2 and TRBJ1-2, with D possibly TRBD1 on 5 matching bases. Trimming removed 0 bases from V and 7 bases from J, with 12 bases in between. CDR3 length equals 14 residues. CDR1 and CDR2 from the germline V gene are LGHNA and YNFKEQ. The CDR3 DNA is TGTGCCAGCAGCCAAGATTTAACAGGAACTGGCTACACCTTC. Protein: CASSQDLTGTGYTF.

Comment on this clonotype: Being one base from a much bigger clone, this may be a read error. The chain recombines TRBV12-3 or TRBV12-4 with TRBJ1-4, with a weak D call TRBD1 (6 bases). Trimming took 4 bases from V and 7 from J, leaving 10 bases between them. The CDR3 is made up of 13 amino acids. The CDR3 loop is CASSSSGVEKLFF. The CDR3 DNA follows: TGTGCCAGCAGTTCCTCAGGGGTTGAAAAACTGTTTTTT.

The chain carries TRBV7-9 and TRBJ1-4, with D hard to call. Germline V gene sequence: CDR1 SEHNR, CDR2 FQNEAQ (reference sequence). Trimming removed 2 bases at V and 4 bases at J, with 8 bases between. This CDR3 spans 14 amino acids. The CDR3 region has the DNA TGTGCCAGCAGCTTATCGGCGGGTAATGAAAAACTGTTTTTT. This translates into CASSLSAGNEKLFF.

This clonotype was counted at least ten times. The chain joins TRBV6-5 to TRBJ1-2; TRBD1 might be the D (5 bases). Germline CDR1 MNHEY, CDR2 SVGAGI. The CDR3 covers 14 residues. V was cut by 7 bases and J by 6 bases, with 18 bases left in between. The CDR3 spells CASIQSGGGDGYTF. In DNA, the CDR3 is TGTGCCAGCATCCAAAGCGGGGGAGGGGATGGCTACACCTTC.